This T cell receptor (beta chain) was profiled in a study of blood T cell repertoires in COVID-19. The wider study: Whether acute or convalescent, the COVID-19 samples came from the United States, Italy and Spain.

The CDR3 is made up of 16 amino acids. V lost 0 bases, J lost 5 bases, and 7 bases stayed unmatched. CDR1 and CDR2 from the germline V gene are LNHDA and SQIVND (reference sequence). In the source study's methods: Amplification of reference gene primers was used by the study to estimate nucleated cell counts. Generated by immunoSEQ multiplex PCR, the TCRdb table keeps only in-frame clones and is missing some. Clone size and the V and J calls come from that table; the DNA yielded D and trimming. The table lists about 48,000 clones, 80% to 85% of them singletons, with about 60% in the top ten. The chain carries TRBV19 and TRBJ1-1, with 9 bases that match TRBD1. Input material: peripheral blood. The receptor was derived from a man between 65 and 85 years old with acute or convalescent COVID-19. The CDR3 region is CASSIEDRGLRTEAFF. CDR3 bases: TGTGCCAGTAGTATAGAGGACAGGGGATTAAGGACTGAAGCTTTCTTT. The entire variable domain, with the rest obtained from reference TRBV19 and TRBJ1-1, is as follows: DGGITQSPKYLFRKEGQNVTLSCEQNLNHDAMYWYRQDPGQGLRLIYYSQIVNDFQKGDIAEGYSVSREKKESFPLTVTSAQKNPTAFYLCASSIEDRGLRTEAFFGQGTRLTVV.